This T cell receptor beta chain was captured in a study of blood T cell repertoires in COVID-19. The overall study: Acute and convalescent COVID-19 specimens originated in the United States, Italy and Spain. T cells, B-cell-depleted T cells, or PBMCs provided the cDNA or gDNA that served as material.

Those who participated ranged in age from roughly 18 to 100 years and resided in 20 to 25 US areas. J gave up 9 bases and V 3 bases, and 6 bases lay outside the gene matches. The length of the CDR3 is 15 residues. CDR1 is SGHAT, CDR2 FQNNGV, per germline. How the authors handled the data: Amplifying reference gene primers gave estimates of nucleated cell counts. TCRdb's copy holds only in-frame clones and misses some; the assay was immunoSEQ multiplex PCR. V, J and clone size derive from that table, while D and trimming were established from the DNA sequence. Of 200,000 to 300,000 clones listed, roughly 86% are singletons.

The sequence came from a woman in her thirties or forties with acute COVID-19. Input material: PBMCs or T cells enriched from blood (not recorded which). The chain uses TRBV11-2 and TRBJ1-6; 9 positions agree with TRBD1. The chain's CDR3 is CASSFWDREFSPLHF. The CDR3 nucleotides are TGTGCCAGCAGCTTTTGGGACAGGGAATTTTCACCCCTCCACTTT.